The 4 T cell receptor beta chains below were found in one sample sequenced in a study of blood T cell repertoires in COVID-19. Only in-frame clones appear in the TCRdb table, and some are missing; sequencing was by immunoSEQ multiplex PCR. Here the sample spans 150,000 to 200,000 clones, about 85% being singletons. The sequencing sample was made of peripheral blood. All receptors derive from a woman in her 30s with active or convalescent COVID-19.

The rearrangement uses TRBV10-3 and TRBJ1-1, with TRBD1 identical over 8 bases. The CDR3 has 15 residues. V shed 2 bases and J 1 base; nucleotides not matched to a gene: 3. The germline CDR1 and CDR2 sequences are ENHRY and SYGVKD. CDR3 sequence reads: CAISEGQGRNTEAFF. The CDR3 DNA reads TGTGCCATCAGTGAGGGACAGGGTAGGAACACTGAAGCTTTCTTT.

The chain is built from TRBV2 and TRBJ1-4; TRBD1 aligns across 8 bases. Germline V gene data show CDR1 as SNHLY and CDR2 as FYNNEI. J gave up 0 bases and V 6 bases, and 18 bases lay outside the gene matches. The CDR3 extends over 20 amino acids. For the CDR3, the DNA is TGTGCCAGCAGCGAACCACGAAGACCAGACAGGGGAGCAACTAATGAAAAACTGTTTTTT. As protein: CASSEPRRPDRGATNEKLFF.

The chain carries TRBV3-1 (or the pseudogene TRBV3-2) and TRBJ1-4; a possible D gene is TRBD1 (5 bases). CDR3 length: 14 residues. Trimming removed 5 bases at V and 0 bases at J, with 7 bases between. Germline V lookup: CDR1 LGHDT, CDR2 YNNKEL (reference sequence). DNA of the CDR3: TGTGCCAGCAGCGACAGAGCAACTAATGAAAAACTGTTTTTT. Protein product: CASSDRATNEKLFF.

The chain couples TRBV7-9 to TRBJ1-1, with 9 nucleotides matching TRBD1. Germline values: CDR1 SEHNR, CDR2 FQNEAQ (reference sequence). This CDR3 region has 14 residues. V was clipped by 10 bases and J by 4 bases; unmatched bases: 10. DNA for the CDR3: TGTGCCACCGCACGGGACAGGGCATCCACTGAAGCTTTCTTT. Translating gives CATARDRASTEAFF.